Sequencing of this T cell receptor beta chain was carried out in a study of control samples from healthy donors and cancer patients. Clones were sequenced by immunoSEQ multiplex PCR, and TCRdb holds only the in-frame ones, with some missing. The sample holds more than 80,000 clones; about 92% are singletons and the top ten take roughly 8%. The CDR3 loop spans 15 amino acids. Trimming pared 1 base from V and 1 base from J, leaving 9 bases between. Per the germline V gene, CDR1 is MGHDK and CDR2 is SYGVNS. The TCR originated in a young man in good health. The chain uses TRBV25-1 and TRBJ2-3; D possibly corresponds to TRBD2 (6 bases). The sample taken for sequencing was blood. This CDR3 reads CASSEFGGGTDTQYF. CDR3 coding DNA: TGTGCCAGCAGTGAATTCGGAGGGGGCACAGATACGCAGTATTTT.